These 15 T cell receptor beta chains were sequenced from one sample in a study of Ad26.COV2.S vaccination and SARS-CoV-2 variants. Treatment here: 15 to 20 received Ad26.COV2.S at low or high dose, single or two shots; roughly 5 received placebo; per-sample allocation not given. Samples analyzed were those drawn on day 63 after the first vaccine or placebo injection. Sequencing used immunoSEQ multiplex PCR; TCRdb keeps in-frame clones, though not all of them. The data contain 300,000 to 500,000 clones, about 88% of them singletons. Material: peripheral blood, obtained in a trial of Ad26.COV2.S vaccine versus placebo. The receptors originated from a person between 18 and 65 years old who received the Ad26.COV2.S COVID-19 vaccine or a placebo.

V usage is TRBV2 and J usage is TRBJ1-1; no clear D. V lost 8 bases, J lost 1 base, and 8 bases lay in between. The CDR3 length is 12 residues. The germline V gene has CDR1 SNHLY and CDR2 FYNNEI. The CDR3 bases are TGTGCCAGCGTAATCACGAACACTGAAGCTTTCTTT. Encoded protein: CASVITNTEAFF.

The chain links TRBV7-2 to TRBJ1-2, with 8 positions matching TRBD1. Losses at the gene ends were 5 bases for V and 10 bases for J; bases not matched to a gene: 9. The length of the CDR3 is 13 residues. The germline V gene encodes CDR1 SGHTA and CDR2 FQGNSA. CDR3 sequence (DNA): TGTGCCAGCAGCCCCCAGGGGGCGCGTCACTACACCTTC. It codes for CASSPQGARHYTF.

This chain connects TRBV7-9 to TRBJ2-5, with 8 positions matching TRBD1. CDR3 size: 14 residues. V shed 4 bases and J 2 bases; nucleotides not matched to a gene: 3. Germline V gene lookup returns CDR1 SEHNR and CDR2 FQNEAQ (reference sequence). CDR3 residues: CASSWDRLQETQYF. The CDR3 region has the DNA TGTGCCAGCAGCTGGGACAGGTTACAAGAGACCCAGTACTTC.

This clone was detected only a few times. The gene calls are TRBV19 and TRBJ2-7; perhaps TRBD1 as D (6 bases). V shed 3 bases and J shed 6 bases, with 15 bases lying between them. There are 14 residues in the CDR3. In germline, CDR1 is LNHDA, CDR2 SQIVND (reference sequence). CDR3 protein: CASSMDAGVVEQYF. In nucleotides, the CDR3 is TGTGCCAGTAGTATGGATGCAGGGGTTGTCGAGCAGTACTTC.

The rearrangement uses TRBV4-3 and TRBJ2-2, with D maybe TRBD2 (5 bases). Trimming pared 1 base from V and 4 bases from J, leaving 10 bases between. The CDR3 is made up of 15 amino acids. Germline V gene lookup returns CDR1 LGHNA and CDR2 YSLEER. CDR3 amino acids: CASSQAREGTGELFF. CDR3 sequence (DNA): TGCGCCAGCAGCCAAGCGAGAGAGGGCACCGGGGAGCTGTTTTTT.

This clone has a single count. The CDR3 DNA is TGTGCCAGCAGTTTACCAGGGTTCTATGGCTACACCTTC. Amino acids: CASSLPGFYGYTF. The chain carries TRBV12-3 or TRBV12-4 and TRBJ1-2; perhaps TRBD1 as D (5 bases). V lost 2 bases and J lost 4, with 8 bases in between. This CDR3 is 13 amino acids long.

V gene TRBV7-9 combines with J gene TRBJ1-4; 8 positions match TRBD1. The CDR3 runs to 15 residues. The germline CDR1 and CDR2 sequences are SEHNR and FQNEAQ (reference sequence). V was clipped by 5 bases and J by 5 bases; unmatched bases: 7. CDR3 nucleotide sequence: TGTGCCAGCAGCGCCCCGACAGGGGAAAATGAAAAACTGTTTTTT. It is translated as CASSAPTGENEKLFF. Based on the CDR3 plus reference TRBV7-9 and TRBJ1-4, the full variable domain is DTGVSQNPRHKITKRGQNVTFRCDPISEHNRLYWYRQTLGQGPEFLTYFQNEAQLEKSRLLSDRFSAERPKGSFSTLEIQRTEQGDSAMYLCASSAPTGENEKLFFGSGTQLSVL.

Concerning this clone: This may be a read error: a much more frequent sequence differs by one nucleotide. Other DNA sequences in the sample encode the same CDR3. This chain links TRBV5-1 with TRBJ2-5; perhaps TRBD1 as D (6 bases). Germline V gene sequence: CDR1 SGHRS, CDR2 YFSETQ. V was pared by 0 bases and J by 1 base, with 7 bases between. This CDR3 region has 14 residues. The CDR3 DNA sequence: TGCGCCAGCAGCTTGGGAGGGGGCCAAGAGACCCAGTACTTC. This translates into CASSLGGGQETQYF. Full variable domain (remainder filled in from reference TRBV5-1 and TRBJ2-5): KAGVTQTPRYLIKTRGQQVTLSCSPISGHRSVSWYQQTPGQGLQFLFEYFSETQRNKGNFPGRFSGRQFSNSRSEMNVSTLELGDSALYLCASSLGGGQETQYFGPGTRLLVL.

This chain joins TRBV6-2 or TRBV6-3 and TRBJ1-4; a weak D match, TRBD1 (6 bases). The CDR3 contains 15 residues. The germline V and J ends were trimmed by 4 bases and 8 bases, with 17 bases remaining between them. CDR1 is MNHEY, CDR2 SVGEGT, per germline. The CDR3 loop reads CASSWSSDGTEKLFF. In DNA form, the CDR3 reads TGTGCCAGCAGTTGGTCCTCGGACGGGACAGAAAAACTGTTTTTT.

The genes are TRBV7-9 and TRBJ1-4, with D possibly matching TRBD1 (5 bases). Per germline, CDR1 SEHNR and CDR2 FQNEAQ (reference sequence). Trimming took off 3 bases at V and 5 bases at J, with 22 bases between the two ends. The CDR3 consists of 18 residues. The chain's CDR3 is CASSFHDPMQGINEKLFF. CDR3 sequence (DNA): TGTGCCAGCAGCTTTCACGACCCCATGCAGGGAATCAATGAAAAACTGTTTTTT.

This chain joins TRBV7-6 and TRBJ1-6; D not certain. Trimming pared 5 bases from V and 8 bases from J, leaving 19 bases between. Germline loops: CDR1 SGHVS, CDR2 FNYEAQ. The CDR3 totals 16 residues. Written as DNA, the CDR3 is TGTGCCAGCAGCCTCACGGGAGGGCTTTTCGATTCACCCCTCCACTTT. Translated: CASSLTGGLFDSPLHF. The complete variable domain, with remaining parts taken from reference TRBV7-6 and TRBJ1-6, reads GAGVSQSPRYKVTKRGQDVALRCDPISGHVSLYWYRQALGQGPEFLTYFNYEAQQDKSGLPNDRFSAERPEGSISTLTIQRTEQRDSAMYRCASSLTGGLFDSPLHFGNGTRLTVT.

The V call is TRBV5-1, the J call TRBJ2-4; D is ambiguous. The V end was cut by 0 bases, the J end by 5 bases, with 12 bases between. Germline CDR1 SGHRS, CDR2 YFSETQ. CDR3 length: 15 amino acids. This chain's CDR3 is CASSLGRARENIQYF. Here the CDR3 DNA reads TGCGCCAGCAGCTTGGGGCGAGCCCGGGAAAACATTCAGTACTTC.

This clone was seen once. V gene TRBV3-1 (or the pseudogene TRBV3-2) combines with J gene TRBJ1-2; 7 nucleotides line up with TRBD1. With 5 bases clipped from V and 8 bases from J, the junction kept 11 bases outside the gene matches. Germline CDR1 LGHDT, CDR2 YNNKEL (reference sequence). There are 14 residues in the CDR3. CDR3 sequence reads: CASSEPQGLGGYTF. DNA for the CDR3: TGTGCCAGCAGCGAACCACAGGGGCTAGGAGGCTACACCTTC.

V and J are TRBV19 and TRBJ1-1, with 7 bases identical to TRBD1. This CDR3 spans 16 amino acids. Losses at the gene ends were 7 bases for V and 0 bases for J; bases not matched to a gene: 11. Germline CDR1 reads LNHDA; CDR2 reads SQIVND (reference sequence). CDR3 in DNA: TGTGCCAGTACCCGAGACAGGGTGGTCATGAACACTGAAGCTTTCTTT. It is translated as CASTRDRVVMNTEAFF.

V usage is TRBV6-6 and J usage is TRBJ1-6; 7 positions match TRBD1. Germline trimming cut 6 bases from V and 9 bases from J; bases unmatched to any gene: 11. CDR3 size: 15 residues. Germline CDR1 and CDR2: MNHNY and SVGAGI (reference sequence). The CDR3 region is CASSKQDREASPLHF. CDR3 nucleotide sequence: TGTGCCAGCAGCAAACAAGACAGGGAGGCTTCACCCCTCCACTTT.